This TCR beta chain is from a study of shared clonotypes between healthy human individuals. Whole-study results and caveats: Some naive CD4 clonotypes, 4% to 6%, turned up in common across four donors. Clonotype sharing among donors likely depends on sequencing depth.

The authors' processing: Filtering of immunoSEQ junctional sequences could not match full-length read filtering. Using immunoSEQ multiplex PCR, the repertoire was profiled, and TCRdb retains in-frame clones only, with some absent. V and J calls and clone size follow that table, whereas D and trimming were derived from the DNA. This sample yields 2 million or so clones, of which about 95% are seen a single time; 0.85% to 1.2% belongs to the top ten. On this clone itself: The antigen remains unidentified.

The naive CD8 fraction comprised CD45RO-negative cells positively selected for CCR7 and excluded terminally differentiated effector memory CD45RA+ cells. Source material: naive CD8+ T cells sorted from blood. This TCR derives from a man between 18 and 29 years old in good health.

CDR3 amino acids: CASSNRDNTDTQYF. In DNA, the CDR3 is TGTGCCAGCAGTAACCGGGACAACACAGATACGCAGTATTTT. The chain is built from TRBV28 and TRBJ2-3; D is possibly TRBD1 (6 bases). Per germline, CDR1 MDHEN and CDR2 SYDVKM. CDR3 length: 14 amino acids. V lost 5 bases and J lost 2, with 11 bases in between.